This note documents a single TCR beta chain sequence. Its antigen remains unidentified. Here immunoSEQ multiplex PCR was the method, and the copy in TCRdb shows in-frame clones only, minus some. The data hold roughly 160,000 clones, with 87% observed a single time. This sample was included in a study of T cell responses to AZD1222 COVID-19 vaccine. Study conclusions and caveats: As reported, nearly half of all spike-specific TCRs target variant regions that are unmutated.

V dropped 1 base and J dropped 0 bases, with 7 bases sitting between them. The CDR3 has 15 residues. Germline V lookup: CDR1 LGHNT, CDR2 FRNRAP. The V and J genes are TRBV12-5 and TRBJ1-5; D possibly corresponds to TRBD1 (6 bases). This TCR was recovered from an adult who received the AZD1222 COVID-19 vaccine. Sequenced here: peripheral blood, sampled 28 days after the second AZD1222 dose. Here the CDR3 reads CASGLGTDSNQPQHF. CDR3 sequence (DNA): TGTGCTAGTGGTTTGGGGACAGATAGCAATCAGCCCCAGCATTTT.